The TCR beta chain described here comes from a study of Tregs in tolerant kidney transplant recipients. Study conclusions and caveats: Some patients' samples used different primers over time, so nucleotide sequences weren't comparable.

With regard to this clone: The antigen is not known.

CD4+CD25+CD127- Tregs, CD4+CD25- non-Tregs, CD4 and CD8 cells were sorted. Repertoires were generated with immunoSEQ multiplex PCR, while TCRdb's copy carries only in-frame clones and drops some. The profile shows over 60,000 clones, roughly 98% of them singletons. V trimming: 3 bases; J trimming: 2 bases; junction bases outside the gene matches: 7. The germline V gene has CDR1 LNHDA and CDR2 SQIVND (reference sequence). The CDR3 has 15 amino acids. This sample comprised CD4+ T cells from blood, obtained before the transplant. V is TRBV19 and J is TRBJ2-7, with TRBD2 identical over 7 bases. This receptor was obtained from a human donor who received a combined kidney and bone marrow transplant. DNA for the CDR3: TGTGCCAGTAGTATTTTTAGCGGGCATACCTACGAGCAGTACTTC. It specifies CASSIFSGHTYEQYF.